Sequencing of this T cell receptor beta chain was carried out in a study of PD-1 blockade in classical Hodgkin lymphoma. Study-wide results and limits: Newly diagnosed patients reportedly had lower baseline TCR diversity than healthy donors.

The time point here: cycle 4 day 1 (C4D1), after around six weeks of nivolumab. No patient escaped relapse after autologous stem cell transplantation, and brentuximab vedotin exposure varied. Researchers used magnetic negative selection to pull out pure CD4+ T cells from thawed PBMCs. Patients showed best responses of complete response, partial response or progressive disease. This CDR3 spans 16 amino acids. CDR1 SGHRS and CDR2 YFSETQ come from the germline V gene. The junction had 6 bases not matched to a gene; V was cut back by 2 bases and J by 4 bases. A word on this clone: The antigen remains unidentified.

Here immunoSEQ multiplex PCR was the method, and the copy in TCRdb shows in-frame clones only, minus some. The top ten hold around 1.9% of the sample, which has around 15,000 clones, roughly 79% seen once. The sequencing here drew on CD4+ T cells from blood, taken before the fourth cycle of nivolumab. This chain links TRBV5-1 with TRBJ2-5; 12 nucleotides agree with TRBD1. This clonotype was obtained from a human donor with classical Hodgkin lymphoma. CDR3 bases: TGCGCCAGCAGCTTTGGGACAGGGGGCCGGGTAGAGACCCAGTACTTC. Translated, it gives CASSFGTGGRVETQYF.